The present T cell receptor beta chain was sequenced within a study of HIV-infected children after antiretroviral therapy interruption. Study-wide background: Children had CD4+ above 500, viral load below 50 copies/ml, either treatment arm. In continuous treatment, analyzed samples were from weeks 0, 48 and 150. The study, taken as a whole, reports: The Gini coefficient of naive CD4+ repertoires rose, returning to baseline by 3 years.

RNA-based 3' RACE libraries used unique molecular identifiers. MiXCR, applied by TCRdb to the 3' RACE reads, yields one record per CDR3 protein. This sample has about 89,000 distinct CDR3 sequences, with under 8% found just once. In germline, CDR1 is ENHRY, CDR2 SYGVKD. This CDR3 is 14 amino acids long. Remarks on this clonotype: Its antigen remains unidentified. The junction shows a germline mismatch at one end, possibly a read error.

Treatment noted: PENTA 11 planned treatment interruption arm or continuous ART arm. Naive CD4+ CD45RA+ CD45RO- T cells were sorted from thawed PBMCs. This receptor was identified in a pool of human donors with HIV. Sequenced material: CD45RA+ CD4+ T cells from PBMCs, pooled from several time points, taken from a donor given antiretroviral therapy, either interrupted or continuous. Sample subset: naive CD4+ CD45RA+ CD45RO- T cells. The chain has TRBV10-3 and TRBJ1-6, with D possibly being TRBD1 (5 bases). This CDR3 reads CASSFSGLGSPLHF. DNA of the CDR3: TGTGCCAGCAGTTTTTCAGGGCTAGGGTCACCCCTCCACTTT.